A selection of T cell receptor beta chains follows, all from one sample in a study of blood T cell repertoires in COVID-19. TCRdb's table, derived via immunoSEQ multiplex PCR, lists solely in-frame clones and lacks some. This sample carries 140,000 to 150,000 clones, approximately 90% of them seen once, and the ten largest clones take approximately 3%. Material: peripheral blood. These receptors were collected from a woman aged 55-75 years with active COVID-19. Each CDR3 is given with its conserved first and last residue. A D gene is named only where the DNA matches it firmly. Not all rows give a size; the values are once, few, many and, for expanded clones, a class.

cdr3_nt: TGTGCCAGCAGTTTCGCGCTAGCGGGAGCTCCCGGGGAGCTGTTTTTT
cdr3_aa: CASSFALAGAPGELFF
clone_size: .
v_call: TRBV6-5
j_call: TRBJ2-2
d_call: TRBD2
cdr3_length: 16

cdr3_nt: TGTGCCAGCAGCCGTGGACAGAGCTCTGGGGCCAACGTCCTGACTTTC
cdr3_aa: CASSRGQSSGANVLTF
clone_size: .
v_call: TRBV9
j_call: TRBJ2-6
d_call: .
cdr3_length: 16

cdr3_nt: TGTGCCAGCAGCGTAAAGGGGGAGGGCACCGGGGAGCTGTTTTTT
cdr3_aa: CASSVKGEGTGELFF
clone_size: .
v_call: TRBV9
j_call: TRBJ2-2
d_call: .
cdr3_length: 15

cdr3_nt: TGTGCCAGCAGTGAAAACCCAGGGGTTGGTCAGCCCCAGCATTTT
cdr3_aa: CASSENPGVGQPQHF
clone_size: .
v_call: TRBV6-1
j_call: TRBJ1-5
d_call: .
cdr3_length: 15

cdr3_nt: TGCGCCAGCACCGCCGGCCGGGAACTCGTCGTTAGGACCCAGTACTTC
cdr3_aa: CASTAGRELVVRTQYF
clone_size: .
v_call: TRBV5-1
j_call: TRBJ2-5
d_call: .
cdr3_length: 16

cdr3_nt: TGTGCCAGCAGCACAACACGAGATACGCAGTATTTT
cdr3_aa: CASSTTRDTQYF
clone_size: .
v_call: TRBV6-5
j_call: TRBJ2-3
d_call: .
cdr3_length: 12

cdr3_nt: TGTGCCAGCTCACCACCATCTGAGAGGGCCAACGTCCTGACTTTC
cdr3_aa: CASSPPSERANVLTF
clone_size: few
v_call: TRBV18
j_call: TRBJ2-6
d_call: .
cdr3_length: 15

cdr3_nt: TGTGCCAGCAGTGCCCCTGGACAGTATGGCTACACCTTC
cdr3_aa: CASSAPGQYGYTF
clone_size: .
v_call: TRBV25-1
j_call: TRBJ1-2
d_call: .
cdr3_length: 13

cdr3_nt: TGTGCCATCAGTGATGGAGCGGGAGTGGGCGGGGAGCTGTTTTTT
cdr3_aa: CAISDGAGVGGELFF
clone_size: .
v_call: TRBV10-3
j_call: TRBJ2-2
d_call: TRBD2
cdr3_length: 15

cdr3_nt: TGTGCCAGCAGCGTAACCGAACTAGCGGGGGGACGAGATACGCAGTATTTT
cdr3_aa: CASSVTELAGGRDTQYF
clone_size: .
v_call: TRBV9
j_call: TRBJ2-3
d_call: TRBD2
cdr3_length: 17

cdr3_nt: TGTGCCAGCAGCTTAATAGCGGGAGTGGATACGCAGTATTTT
cdr3_aa: CASSLIAGVDTQYF
clone_size: .
v_call: TRBV7-3
j_call: TRBJ2-3
d_call: TRBD2
cdr3_length: 14

cdr3_nt: TGTGCCAGCAGCTATAGCGGGCAGGGGAGGGATACGCAGTATTTT
cdr3_aa: CASSYSGQGRDTQYF
clone_size: .
v_call: TRBV7-3
j_call: TRBJ2-3
d_call: .
cdr3_length: 15

cdr3_nt: TGTGCCAGTAGTATAAACCAGATTGAGACCCAGTACTTC
cdr3_aa: CASSINQIETQYF
clone_size: once
v_call: TRBV19
j_call: TRBJ2-5
d_call: .
cdr3_length: 13

cdr3_nt: TGTGCCAGCAGCGCTGGCTGGGGGCTCCAAGAGACCCAGTACTTC
cdr3_aa: CASSAGWGLQETQYF
clone_size: .
v_call: TRBV5-4
j_call: TRBJ2-5
d_call: .
cdr3_length: 15

cdr3_nt: TGTGCCAGCAGGCCTACCTCCGGGACAGGGGGCTTTAGGACCGGGGAGCTGTTTTTT
cdr3_aa: CASRPTSGTGGFRTGELFF
clone_size: .
v_call: TRBV28
j_call: TRBJ2-2
d_call: TRBD1
cdr3_length: 19

cdr3_nt: TGTGCCAGCAGTTTTCAGAATTCACCCCTCCACTTT
cdr3_aa: CASSFQNSPLHF
clone_size: .
v_call: TRBV27
j_call: TRBJ1-6
d_call: .
cdr3_length: 12

cdr3_nt: TGTGCCAGTAGTATAAACCTAGGCGCAATGAAGCAGTTCTTC
cdr3_aa: CASSINLGAMKQFF
clone_size: .
v_call: TRBV19
j_call: TRBJ2-1
d_call: .
cdr3_length: 14

cdr3_nt: TGTGCCAGCAGCAAATTGGGACGGGAGACTGAAGCTTTCTTT
cdr3_aa: CASSKLGRETEAFF
clone_size: .
v_call: TRBV21-1
j_call: TRBJ1-1
d_call: .
cdr3_length: 14

cdr3_nt: TGTGCCAGCAGCTATTGGACTAGCGGGAGCAGCGATGAGCAGTTCTTC
cdr3_aa: CASSYWTSGSSDEQFF
clone_size: .
v_call: TRBV5-4
j_call: TRBJ2-1
d_call: TRBD2
cdr3_length: 16

cdr3_nt: TGTGCCAGCCTGCCGGGACAGGGATTAGATAGCAATCAGCCCCAGCATTTT
cdr3_aa: CASLPGQGLDSNQPQHF
clone_size: .
v_call: TRBV10-3
j_call: TRBJ1-5
d_call: TRBD1
cdr3_length: 17

cdr3_nt: TGTGCCAGCAGTTTAATGGACAGCCCCAATCAGCCCCAGCATTTT
cdr3_aa: CASSLMDSPNQPQHF
clone_size: .
v_call: TRBV28
j_call: TRBJ1-5
d_call: .
cdr3_length: 15

cdr3_nt: TGCGCCAGCAGCTTGCCCTCCCTAGCGGGCACGGATACGCAGTATTTT
cdr3_aa: CASSLPSLAGTDTQYF
clone_size: .
v_call: TRBV5-1
j_call: TRBJ2-3
d_call: TRBD2
cdr3_length: 16

cdr3_nt: TGTGCCAGCAGTTTCGGGACACTTCAGCAGTATTTT
cdr3_aa: CASSFGTLQQYF
clone_size: .
v_call: TRBV28
j_call: TRBJ2-3
d_call: .
cdr3_length: 12

cdr3_nt: TGTGCCAGCAGCCATGGACTAGCGGTATACGAGCAGTACTTC
cdr3_aa: CASSHGLAVYEQYF
clone_size: once
v_call: TRBV3-1/TRBV3-2
j_call: TRBJ2-7
d_call: TRBD2
cdr3_length: 14

cdr3_nt: TGCGCCAGCAGCTTGGGGACTAGCGGGAGAGGCGAGCAGTACTTC
cdr3_aa: CASSLGTSGRGEQYF
clone_size: .
v_call: TRBV5-1
j_call: TRBJ2-7
d_call: TRBD2
cdr3_length: 15

cdr3_nt: TGTGCCAGCAGCGAAACCAAATTAGCGGGAGTGCACACCGGGGAGCTGTTTTTT
cdr3_aa: CASSETKLAGVHTGELFF
clone_size: .
v_call: TRBV7-2
j_call: TRBJ2-2
d_call: TRBD2
cdr3_length: 18

cdr3_nt: TGTGCCACCAACCCCGGGGGTTACTATGGCTACACCTTC
cdr3_aa: CATNPGGYYGYTF
clone_size: .
v_call: TRBV28
j_call: TRBJ1-2
d_call: .
cdr3_length: 13

cdr3_nt: TGTGCCAGCAGCTTACGAAACATCAATTCACCCCTCCACTTT
cdr3_aa: CASSLRNINSPLHF
clone_size: .
v_call: TRBV7-9
j_call: TRBJ1-6
d_call: .
cdr3_length: 14

cdr3_nt: TGTGCCAGCTCACCACAGGGGAATCAGCCCCAGCATTTT
cdr3_aa: CASSPQGNQPQHF
clone_size: .
v_call: TRBV18
j_call: TRBJ1-5
d_call: .
cdr3_length: 13

cdr3_nt: TGTGCCAGCAGTTACTACTCCGGGACAGGGGTCGACGAGCAGTACTTC
cdr3_aa: CASSYYSGTGVDEQYF
clone_size: .
v_call: TRBV6-5
j_call: TRBJ2-7
d_call: TRBD1
cdr3_length: 16

cdr3_nt: TGCGCCAGCAGCCAAGATCCTCTTTGGCGGGAGAGTTTCTACAATGAGCAGTTCTTC
cdr3_aa: CASSQDPLWRESFYNEQFF
clone_size: .
v_call: TRBV4-3
j_call: TRBJ2-1
d_call: TRBD2
cdr3_length: 19

cdr3_nt: TGCGCCAGCAGCTCAGCCGGGACAGGGAGTTCAGAGACCCAGTACTTC
cdr3_aa: CASSSAGTGSSETQYF
clone_size: few
v_call: TRBV5-1
j_call: TRBJ2-5
d_call: TRBD1
cdr3_length: 16

cdr3_nt: TGTGCCAGCAGCCACGGTGGGGGCGACAATTCACCCCTCCACTTT
cdr3_aa: CASSHGGGDNSPLHF
clone_size: .
v_call: TRBV13
j_call: TRBJ1-6
d_call: .
cdr3_length: 15

cdr3_nt: TGTGCCAGCAGCTTTTGGAGGAGCACCATATATTTT
cdr3_aa: CASSFWRSTIYF
clone_size: .
v_call: TRBV11-2
j_call: TRBJ1-3
d_call: .
cdr3_length: 12

cdr3_nt: TGTGCCACCAGTCGGACAGGTTTCACAGATACGCAGTATTTT
cdr3_aa: CATSRTGFTDTQYF
clone_size: .
v_call: TRBV24-1
j_call: TRBJ2-3
d_call: TRBD1
cdr3_length: 14

cdr3_nt: TGTGCCAGCAGTGACCGTTGGGCAGCTAACACTGAAGCTTTCTTT
cdr3_aa: CASSDRWAANTEAFF
clone_size: .
v_call: TRBV6-1
j_call: TRBJ1-1
d_call: .
cdr3_length: 15

cdr3_nt: TGTGCCAGCAGTTTATGGAGGCGCTGGATTGAACAAGAGACCCAGTACTTC
cdr3_aa: CASSLWRRWIEQETQYF
clone_size: .
v_call: TRBV28
j_call: TRBJ2-5
d_call: .
cdr3_length: 17

cdr3_nt: TGCGCCAGCAGCTTTTCGAGCTCCTACGAGCAGTACTTC
cdr3_aa: CASSFSSSYEQYF
clone_size: .
v_call: TRBV5-1
j_call: TRBJ2-7
d_call: .
cdr3_length: 13

cdr3_nt: TGTGCCAGCAGTTACTCGCCTAGCGGGAGTATGGATACGCAGTATTTT
cdr3_aa: CASSYSPSGSMDTQYF
clone_size: .
v_call: TRBV6-6
j_call: TRBJ2-3
d_call: TRBD2
cdr3_length: 16

cdr3_nt: TGTGCCAGCAGAGAGGCAGAGACCCAGTACTTC
cdr3_aa: CASREAETQYF
clone_size: .
v_call: TRBV7-2
j_call: TRBJ2-5
d_call: .
cdr3_length: 11

cdr3_nt: TGTGCCATCAGTGAGCCCGAGGGATTCGGGACAGATACGCAGTATTTT
cdr3_aa: CAISEPEGFGTDTQYF
clone_size: .
v_call: TRBV10-3
j_call: TRBJ2-3
d_call: .
cdr3_length: 16

cdr3_nt: TGTGCCAGCAGTTACTCCAATGGCAGGACCTACGAGCAGTACTTC
cdr3_aa: CASSYSNGRTYEQYF
clone_size: once
v_call: TRBV6-5
j_call: TRBJ2-7
d_call: .
cdr3_length: 15

cdr3_nt: TGTGCCAGCAGCCAGGGGGACAATAAGAAGTACGAGCAGTACTTC
cdr3_aa: CASSQGDNKKYEQYF
clone_size: once
v_call: TRBV4-2
j_call: TRBJ2-7
d_call: .
cdr3_length: 15